These 13 T cell receptor beta chains originate from one sample sequenced in a study of tumor and adjacent non-tumor tissue in lung cancer. The library came from three nested PCR rounds adapted from ARM-PCR protocols. Via MiXCR, TCRdb re-called the multiplex PCR reads, giving one row per CDR3 protein. Among tens of thousands of distinct CDR3 sequences listed, roughly 60% were seen once. RNA was extracted from bulk tissue without any cell sorting. This non-tumor lung sample came from over 3 cm beyond the tumor edge. The source material was distant non-tumor lung tissue. All receptors come from a woman in her sixties or seventies with non-small cell lung cancer.

This clonotype has at least ten counts. CDR3 bases: TGCGCCACAGGAGGGGCAGAAGCGATAGACAACACTGAAGCTTTCTTT. Protein: CATGGAEAIDNTEAFF. The chain couples TRBV10-2 to TRBJ1-1; a weak D match, TRBD1 (5 bases). V lost 10 bases, J lost 2 bases, and 23 bases lay in between. The CDR3 covers 16 residues. Germline CDR1 and CDR2: WSHSY and SAAADI.

To note about this clonotype: A clone one base away is much larger, so this may be a read error. The CDR3 ends on some other residue instead of the conserved phenylalanine or tryptophan, so this is likely a read error. The J gene is TRBJ2-2, the V gene TRBV11-2; tentatively, D is TRBD2 (5 bases). Trimming removed 5 bases from V and 7 bases from J, with 14 bases in between. Looked up from germline, CDR1 is SGHAT and CDR2 is FQNNGV. There are 14 residues in the CDR3. The CDR3 nucleotides read TGTGCCAGCAGCCTGGACTTTGGCAGCGGGGAGCTGTTTCTT. Its protein product is CASSLDFGSGELFL.

Concerning this clonotype itself: At one of its ends the junction is not consistent with the germline gene, which may arise from a read error. The chain joins TRBV10-2 to TRBJ1-5; D possibly corresponds to TRBD1 (5 bases). Germline assignment: CDR1 WSHSY and CDR2 SAAADI. CDR3 length equals 13 residues. The CDR3 loop reads CASKEGNNRPQHF. CDR3 nucleotide sequence: TGTGCCAGCAAGGAGGGGAACAATCGGCCCCAACATTTT.

This clonotype was counted at least ten times. The rearrangement joins TRBV6-2 or TRBV6-3 to TRBJ1-2; D call uncertain. This CDR3 comprises 11 residues. Trimming removed 9 bases at V and 5 bases at J, with 10 bases between. Germline V gene sequence: CDR1 MNHEY, CDR2 SVGEGT. CDR3 residues: CASSMRYGYTF. CDR3 bases: TGTGCCAGTTCCATGCGGTATGGCTACACCTTC.

Of note for this clonotype: A clone one base away is much larger, so this may be a read error. The chain recombines TRBV20-1 with TRBJ2-1; TRBD2 matches 10 bases. Germline-derived CDR1 and CDR2 are DFQATT and SNEGSKA (reference sequence). CDR3 length equals 19 residues. The CDR3 sequence is CSARAAVAGGKSSYNEQSF. For the CDR3, the DNA is TGCAGTGCTAGAGCGGCGGTAGCGGGAGGAAAATCGTCCTACAATGAGCAGTCCTTC.

With regard to this clonotype: Since a much larger clone is just one base distant, this may be a read error. The genes are TRBV28 and TRBJ1-1; the D gene is possibly TRBD1 (5 bases). Germline-derived CDR1 and CDR2 are MDHEN and SYDVKM. The CDR3 contains 16 residues. The CDR3 DNA reads TGTGCCAGCGGTTTCGTATTGCGGGGCAGGCAGACTGAAGCTTTCTTT. Its protein product is CASGFVLRGRQTEAFF. Variable domain in full (rest from reference TRBV28 and TRBJ1-1): DVKVTQSSRYLVKRTGEKVFLECVQDMDHENMFWYRQDPGLGLRLIYFSYDVKMKEKGDIPEGYSVSREKKERFSLILESASTNQTSMYLCASGFVLRGRQTEAFFGQGTRLTVV.

Points on this clonotype: The junction departs from the called germline gene at one end, perhaps through a read error. The chain joins TRBV6-5 to TRBJ2-1, with 8 bases fitting TRBD1. The CDR3 length is 13 residues. CDR1 MNHEY and CDR2 SVGAGI come from the germline V gene. CDR3 amino acids: CSARQGLYNEKFF. The CDR3, as DNA: TGTTCCGCTCGACAGGGGCTCTACAATGAGAAGTTCTTC.

The rearrangement joins TRBV7-8 to TRBJ2-5; the D is unclear. V dropped 5 bases and J dropped 4 bases, with 5 bases sitting between them. From germline, CDR1 is SGHVS and CDR2 FQNEAQ. The length of the CDR3 is 11 residues. The CDR3 spells CASSVGETQYF. CDR3 DNA sequence: TGTGCCAGCAGCGTGGGAGAGACCCAGTACTTC.

The chain uses TRBV28 and TRBJ2-1; no firm D call. V dropped 11 bases and J dropped 10 bases, with 15 bases sitting between them. Germline loops: CDR1 MDHEN, CDR2 SYDVKM. This CDR3 contains 11 residues. CDR3 amino acids: CAPNSGGEQFF. CDR3 DNA sequence: TGTGCCCCCAACAGTGGTGGAGAGCAGTTCTTC.

This clonotype was picked up a small number of times. The gene calls are TRBV14 and TRBJ2-7; possible D gene TRBD2, 6 bases. CDR3 size: 14 residues. Germline assignment: CDR1 SGHDN and CDR2 FVKESK. V was cut by 5 bases and J by 4 bases, with 15 bases left in between. CDR3 sequence: CASSWTGGNYEQYF. CDR3 sequence (DNA): TGTGCCAGCAGCTGGACTGGCGGGAATTACGAGCAGTACTTC. The full variable domain, completed using reference TRBV14 and TRBJ2-7, is EAGVTQFPSHSVIEKGQTVTLRCDPISGHDNLYWYRRVMGKEIKFLLHFVKESKQDESGMPNNRFLAERTGGTYSTLKVQPAELEDSGVYFCASSWTGGNYEQYFGPGTRLTVT.

Turning to this clonotype: An end of the junction differs from the germline gene, which may be a read error. The chain carries TRBV10-1 and TRBJ2-3; D perhaps matches TRBD2 (5 bases). Per germline, CDR1 WNHNN and CDR2 SYGVQD (reference sequence). The CDR3 has 15 residues. The CDR3 DNA reads TGTGCCAGCAGTGAGAGGGTGGGAAGCACAGATACACAGTATTTT. Its protein is CASSERVGSTDTQYF.

Points on this clonotype: A read error may account for a junction end that differs from germline. This rearrangement joins TRBV12-3 or TRBV12-4 to TRBJ2-1, with 9 bases aligning to TRBD2. There are 15 residues in the CDR3. The CDR3 spells CASSIIAGVGDEQFF. The CDR3 DNA is TGTGCTAGCAGTATCATAGCGGGAGTAGGCGATGAGCAGTTCTTC.

Note on this clonotype: Likely a read error: the CDR3 ends without its conserved phenylalanine or tryptophan. The DNA is left out, because the CDR3 cannot be placed on it with certainty; the CDR3 is given as TCRdb lists it. The V gene is TRBV11-3, the J gene TRBJ1-2. Per germline, CDR1 SGHNT and CDR2 YENEEA. The CDR3 is 14 amino acids long, termini counted. This chain's CDR3 is CASCHSGVGYGHTS.